This T cell receptor beta chain was retrieved from a study of OX40 agonist ivuxolimab in advanced cancers. For the study at large: Dose-escalation cases comprised hepatocellular carcinoma, melanoma, renal cell or head and neck cancer.

V lost 2 bases to trimming and J lost 7 bases, with 12 bases between them. There are 13 residues in the CDR3. Per germline, CDR1 SQVTM and CDR2 ANQGSEA. Sequencing was performed with immunoSEQ multiplex PCR; in TCRdb, only in-frame clones are kept and a portion is missing. The sample consists of fewer than 55,000 clones, roughly nine tenths of them appearing once. About this clone: Its antigen is as yet unknown.

Notes on the study in general: In the 0.1 to 3.0 mg/kg range, CD4+ and CD8+ blood T cells had expanded clonally by week 6.

This TCR came from an adult with an advanced solid tumor such as melanoma, head and neck, liver or kidney cancer. The starting material was CD4+ or CD8+ T cells sorted from blood, obtained in a trial of the OX40 agonist ivuxolimab. The chain uses TRBV29-1 and TRBJ2-1; possibly TRBD1 for D (5 bases). Here the CDR3 reads CSVERQGGNEQFF. The CDR3 DNA follows: TGCAGCGTTGAACGGCAGGGCGGAAATGAGCAGTTCTTC.